This T cell receptor (beta chain) was documented in a study of T cell repertoires in cytomegalovirus infection. Study-wide findings and caveats: HLA-C-restricted TCR beta clonotypes specific for CMV led the ex vivo response.

In germline, CDR1 is SGHAT, CDR2 FQNNGV. This CDR3 is 15 amino acids long. Trimming shortened V by 5 bases and J by 3 bases, and 17 bases separated the two germline ends. A single record per CDR3 protein comes from TCRdb applying MiXCR to the reads. This table has 350,000 to 450,000 distinct CDR3 sequences, roughly 20% appearing once. This clonotype has only a few counts. Its antigen is not known. This chain uses TRBV11-2 with TRBJ2-7; either TRBD1 or TRBD2 may supply D (5 bases each). Specimen: PBMCs. This receptor was obtained from a human donor in good health (CMV status not recorded). Some clones in this sample may be carry-over from other donors' samples. The CDR3 DNA sequence: TGTGCCAGCAGCATTGAGTCAGGGAGTGGCTACGAGCAGTACTTC. It specifies CASSIESGSGYEQYF.